This T cell receptor (beta chain) was recovered during a study of T-cell memory formation after mild COVID-19 (dated by TCRdb to the early 2020s). About the full investigation: Most TCR sequence clusters were specific to one of the two donors. Two young, previously healthy adult volunteers made up the cohort, one male and one female. Longitudinal TCRalpha and TCRbeta repertoire sequencing tracked T-cell clones expanding and contracting after mild COVID-19 in a couple of donors. The paper's findings and limits, for the study overall: The detection of some responding clones in pre-infection memory suggests that pre-existing cross-reactive memory T cells joined the SARS-CoV-2 response. Contracting CD4+ clones were found mainly in CM and EM memory subsets, while CD8+ clones were enriched in EMRA. The study covered only a couple of mild cases, and larger cohorts including severe cases with pre-infection samples were considered necessary. SARS-CoV-2 specificity was not confirmed for the second-wave clones peaking on day 37. From day 15 to 85, contracting clones showed balanced CD4/CD8 phenotypes, whereas a second wave of clones that expanded from day 15 to 37 leaned towards CD4+.

This clonotype was seen repeatedly, ten times or more. The antigen it recognizes is unknown. No much larger clone exists at a distance of one base, and base qualities are not known. For CDR1 and CDR2, the germline V gene (reference sequence) lists DFQATT and SNEGSKA. V was cut back by 2 bases and J by 3 bases, leaving a gap of 6 bases between them. The CDR3 runs 12 amino acids, cysteine and phenylalanine included. Only CDR3 DNA remains: 36 bases, in frame from the first base. Ficoll-Paque density gradient centrifugation was used to isolate PBMCs. For sequencing, an Illumina NovaSeq 6000 was employed. cDNA libraries for TCRalpha and TCRbeta were prepared by 5'RACE using constant-segment primers, with sample barcodes and unique molecular identifiers added. RNA was extracted from every sample with Trizol reagent. Amplification of the libraries took two PCR steps, and the second step added a second sample barcode plus Illumina TruSeq adapters. Sequencing of the libraries was done on an Illumina NovaSeq, producing 2 x 150 bp paired-end reads. Per the authors' processing: The reads were demultiplexed and collapsed into UMI-guided consensus sequences using migec v1.2.7. Using mixcr v2.1.11, UMI consensuses were aligned to TRA and TRB V and J templates and then assembled into clonotypes. Clonotypes were classified as expanded or contracted when called significant by both edgeR and NoisET, with noise models trained on biological replicates. edgeR calls used a false discovery rate-adjusted p below 0.01 and a log2 fold-change threshold of 1. PCA with hierarchical clustering of max-normalized trajectories of the 1000 most abundant clonotypes was used as exploratory dynamics analysis. The CD4 or CD8 phenotype of responding clones was assigned using the separately sequenced CD4+ and CD8+ repertoires. The public reads were reanalyzed by TCRdb: fastp trimming at Q25, MiXCR alignment, in-frame beta chains only. All rows with the same CDR3 protein become a single entry with the most common DNA and genes. TCRdb's processing, not the study's, gives the V and J calls here. The sample table lists some 450,000 distinct CDR3 sequences, over 15% of them with a count of one. Roughly 21% of the sample is taken by the ten largest.

The TCR was taken from a young man who had mild COVID-19 (a few samples of this study predate the infection). The sample titles of this study are shuffled in the database, so cell type and time point are left out; the donor was told from shared clones. The rearranged segments are TRBV20-1 and TRBJ2-3; 6 matching bases give a weak D call of TRBD1. What was sequenced was PBMCs or a T cell subset sorted from them (not recorded which). The CDR3 amino acid sequence is: CSARQGTDTQYF. The DNA is as follows: TGCAGTGCTAGACAGGGGACAGATACGCAGTATTTT.